What follows are 10 T cell receptor beta chains derived from one specimen sequenced in a study of T cell responses to AZD1222 COVID-19 vaccine (dated by TCRdb to the early 2020s). Libraries were prepared through the immunoSEQ multiplex PCR assay. Sourced from immuneACCESS, this table was stored by TCRdb with only in-frame sequences that have V and J called. A share of the clones is absent; for the studies checked, an unresolved V gene accounts for under half, and the remainder has no known explanation. In all, the sample holds roughly 160,000 clones, and 75% to 95% of those were seen once. The ten largest clones add up to around 1.5% of the sample. This specimen's time point label, interpreted: baseline before first vaccination. Material: peripheral blood, obtained on day 0 of AZD1222 vaccination. The receptors here all came from an adult in good health.

A note on this clone: Sequence at one end of the junction differs from germline and may be a read error. DNA of the CDR3: TGTGCCAGCGGTTACAGTCTGCGTTGGCAGGAGGGTGGCTACACCTTC. Translating gives CASGYSLRWQEGGYTF. The chain uses TRBV6-5 and TRBJ1-2; the D is unclear. Germline V gene sequence: CDR1 MNHEY, CDR2 SVGAGI. This CDR3 has 16 residues.

The CDR3 bases are TGTGCTAGTGGAACACAGGGTGGGCGCTATGGCTACACCTTC. Translated, it gives CASGTQGGRYGYTF. V usage is TRBV12-5 and J usage is TRBJ1-2; possibly TRBD1 for D (6 bases). This CDR3 has 14 residues. CDR1 LGHNT and CDR2 FRNRAP come from the germline V gene. Trimming removed 6 bases at V and 4 bases at J, with 15 bases between. Complete variable domain (other parts from reference TRBV12-5 and TRBJ1-2): DARVTQTPRHKVTEMGQEVTMRCQPILGHNTVFWYRQTMMQGLELLAYFRNRAPLDDSGMPKDRFSAEMPDATLATLKIQPSEPRDSAVYFCASGTQGGRYGYTFGSGTRLTVV.

The CDR3 coding sequence is TGTGCCAGCAGCTATATTGGCTTAGTTAACTATGGCTACACCTTC. Its protein is CASSYIGLVNYGYTF. The rearrangement uses TRBV5-5 and TRBJ1-2; D call uncertain. The germline CDR1 and CDR2 sequences are SGHKS and YYEKEE (reference sequence). V lost 3 bases and J lost 1, with 13 bases in between. This CDR3 contains 15 residues.

This clone has a handful of counts. The V call is TRBV24-1, the J call TRBJ2-1, with TRBD1 matching over 8 bases. This CDR3 comprises 15 residues. Germline loops: CDR1 KGHDR, CDR2 SFDVKD. The junction had 7 bases not matched to a gene; V was cut back by 3 bases and J by 7 bases. The CDR3 coding sequence is TGTGCCACCAGTGATCCTTCGACAGGGGTGAATGAGCAGTTCTTC. Translation: CATSDPSTGVNEQFF.

This clone has a single count. The J gene is TRBJ1-4, the V gene TRBV5-1; the D is unclear. The CDR3 has 15 residues. The V end lost 4 bases, the J end lost 8 bases, and 18 bases lay between the germline ends. The germline V gene has CDR1 SGHRS and CDR2 YFSETQ. The CDR3 spells CASSAASLIGEKLFF. The DNA for the CDR3 is TGCGCCAGCAGCGCGGCGAGCCTAATAGGGGAAAAACTGTTTTTT.

The chain joins TRBV5-1 to TRBJ1-1; a possible D gene is TRBD1 (5 bases). Trimming shortened V by 2 bases and J by 1 base, and 9 bases separated the two germline ends. In germline, CDR1 is SGHRS, CDR2 YFSETQ. There are 14 residues in the CDR3. CDR3 sequence: CASSFQGRNTEAFF. CDR3 in DNA: TGCGCCAGCAGCTTCCAGGGTAGGAACACTGAAGCTTTCTTT.

This chain's CDR3 is CASSQNTEAFF. Written as DNA, the CDR3 is TGTGCCAGCAGCCAGAACACTGAAGCTTTCTTT. V and J are TRBV3-1 (or the pseudogene TRBV3-2) and TRBJ1-1; D gene uncertain. The germline CDR1 and CDR2 sequences are LGHDT and YNNKEL (reference sequence). V lost 3 bases to trimming and J lost 1 base, with 0 bases between them. CDR3 length: 11 amino acids.

This clone appeared a single time. V gene TRBV4-3 combines with J gene TRBJ1-1, with a tentative D call TRBD1 (5 bases). The CDR3 has 14 amino acids. The germline V gene has CDR1 LGHNA and CDR2 YSLEER. Trimming removed 1 base at V and 3 bases at J, with 9 bases between. For the CDR3, the DNA is TGCGCCAGCAGCCAAGTCAGGGTCGACACTGAAGCTTTCTTT. As protein: CASSQVRVDTEAFF.

This clone has only one observation. The chain uses TRBV24-1 and TRBJ2-6; TRBD1 aligns across 7 bases. Germline CDR1 and CDR2: KGHDR and SFDVKD. The J segment lost 3 bases and the V segment lost 3 bases, leaving 4 bases of the junction unmatched. CDR3 size: 16 residues. CDR3 sequence reads: CATSDTTGVGANVLTF. The CDR3 bases are TGTGCCACCAGTGATACTACAGGGGTTGGGGCCAACGTCCTGACTTTC.

The rearrangement links TRBV27 to TRBJ1-5; tentatively, D is TRBD1 (6 bases). CDR3 length: 13 residues. V gave up 8 bases and J gave up 7 bases, with 15 bases separating them. From germline, CDR1 is MNHEY and CDR2 SMNVEV (reference sequence). The CDR3, as DNA: TGTGCCAGCCGAGGACAGTTGGGCCAGCCCCAGCATTTT. It encodes CASRGQLGQPQHF.